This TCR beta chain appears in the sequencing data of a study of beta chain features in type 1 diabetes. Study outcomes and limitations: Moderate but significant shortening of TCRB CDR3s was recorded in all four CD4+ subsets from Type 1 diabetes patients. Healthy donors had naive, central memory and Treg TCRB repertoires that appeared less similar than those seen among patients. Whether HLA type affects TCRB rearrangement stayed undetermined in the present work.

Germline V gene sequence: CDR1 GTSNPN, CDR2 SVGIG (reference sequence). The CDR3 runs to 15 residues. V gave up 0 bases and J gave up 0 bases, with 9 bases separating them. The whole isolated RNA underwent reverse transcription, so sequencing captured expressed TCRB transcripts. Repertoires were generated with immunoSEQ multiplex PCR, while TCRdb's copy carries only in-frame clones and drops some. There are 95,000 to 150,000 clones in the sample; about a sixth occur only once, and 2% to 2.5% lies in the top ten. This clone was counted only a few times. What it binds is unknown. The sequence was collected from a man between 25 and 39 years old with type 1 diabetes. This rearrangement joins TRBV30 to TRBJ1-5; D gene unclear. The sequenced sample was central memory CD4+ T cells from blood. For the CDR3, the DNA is TGTGCCTGGAGTGTAGGCAGAATTAGCAATCAGCCCCAGCATTTT. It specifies CAWSVGRISNQPQHF. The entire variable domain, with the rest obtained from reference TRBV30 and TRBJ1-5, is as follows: SQTIHQWPATLVQPVGSPLSLECTVEGTSNPNLYWYRQAAGRGLQLLFYSVGIGQISSEVPQNLSASRPQDRQFILSSKKLLLSDSGFYLCAWSVGRISNQPQHFGDGTRLSIL.